This T cell receptor (beta chain) derives from a study of blood T cell repertoires in COVID-19. Whole-study context: The United States, Italy and Spain supplied acute and convalescent COVID-19 samples.

Trimming cost V 1 base and J 6 bases; bases outside gene matches: 11. The CDR3 has 16 amino acids. Germline values: CDR1 LGHNT, CDR2 FRNRAP. The assay was immunoSEQ multiplex PCR, and TCRdb's table has in-frame clones only and misses some. The sample lists 180,000 or so clones, around 87% occurring once. The sequence was collected from a man aged 35 to 55 with active or convalescent COVID-19. Input material: peripheral blood. The chain recombines TRBV12-5 with TRBJ1-1, with TRBD1 identical over 7 bases. The CDR3 coding sequence is TGTGCTAGTGGTTTGGCGAATAACAGGGGAACCGCTGAAGCTTTCTTT. Translated, it gives CASGLANNRGTAEAFF.